The 5 T cell receptor beta chains below were found in one sample sequenced in a study of a mutant IDH1 vaccine in newly diagnosed glioma (dated by TCRdb to the early 2020s). Interpreted using the paper, the time point label stands for: week 35, safety follow-up. Each vaccine dose was 300 ug of a 20-mer mutant IDH1 peptide in Montanide, given subcutaneously with topical imiquimod. The library was generated by the immunoSEQ multiplex PCR assay. Sourced from immuneACCESS, this table was stored by TCRdb with only in-frame sequences that have V and J called. A share of the clones is absent; for the studies checked, an unresolved V gene accounts for under half, and the remainder has no known explanation. For this sample there are about 32,000 clones; more than 65% appear just once. The ten largest clones take up 15% to 17% of the sample. What these receptors recognize is not known. This sample comprised PBMCs, obtained from a glioma patient whose treatment included an IDH1 peptide vaccine. The receptors were sampled from a man in his thirties or forties with glioma.

This chain joins TRBV16 and TRBJ1-1; D is unresolved. The CDR3 spans 14 residues. Between the trimmed V and J ends, which lost 4 bases and 0 bases, there was a span of 9 bases. Looked up from germline, CDR1 is KGHSY and CDR2 is FQNENV. The CDR3 DNA reads TGTGCCAGCAGCCCCCGAGACCTGAACACTGAAGCTTTCTTT. Its protein product is CASSPRDLNTEAFF.

This chain uses TRBV2 with TRBJ2-7; tentatively, D is TRBD2 (5 bases). CDR3 length equals 12 residues. Deletions cut 8 bases from V and 0 bases from J, with 8 bases between. Germline CDR1 and CDR2: SNHLY and FYNNEI. CDR3 protein: CASGGSSYEQYF. For the CDR3, the DNA is TGTGCCAGCGGAGGTAGCTCCTACGAGCAGTACTTC. Looking up the rest from reference TRBV2 and TRBJ2-7 gives the full variable domain: EPEVTQTPSHQVTQMGQEVILRCVPISNHLYFYWYRQILGQKVEFLVSFYNNEISEKSEIFDDQFSVERPDGSNFTLKIRSTKLEDSAMYFCASGGSSYEQYFGPGTRLTVT.

V usage is TRBV5-6 and J usage is TRBJ2-7; D not resolved. The CDR3 consists of 13 residues. With 3 bases removed from V and 0 bases from J, the gap between germline ends came to 7 bases. Germline V CDR1 and CDR2: SGHDT, YYEEEE. The CDR3 reads CASSSVSSYEQYF. In DNA, the CDR3 is TGTGCCAGCAGCTCGGTGAGCTCCTACGAGCAGTACTTC.

The chain combines TRBV5-1 with TRBJ2-1, with D uncertain. V was shortened by 0 bases and J by 0 bases, with 10 bases between the two germline ends. CDR3 size: 16 residues. CDR1 SGHRS and CDR2 YFSETQ come from the germline V gene. For the CDR3, the DNA is TGCGCCAGCAGCTTGGAGATTCTGATCTCCTACAATGAGCAGTTCTTC. It is translated as CASSLEILISYNEQFF.

This rearrangement joins TRBV2 to TRBJ2-7; TRBD1 agrees at 9 bases. Germline CDR1 and CDR2: SNHLY and FYNNEI. The CDR3 consists of 15 residues. Trimming took 7 bases from V and 6 from J; bases not matched to a gene: 13. The CDR3 reads CASTTTGQGLSEQYF. CDR3 coding DNA: TGTGCCAGCACCACAACGGGACAGGGACTCAGCGAGCAGTACTTC.